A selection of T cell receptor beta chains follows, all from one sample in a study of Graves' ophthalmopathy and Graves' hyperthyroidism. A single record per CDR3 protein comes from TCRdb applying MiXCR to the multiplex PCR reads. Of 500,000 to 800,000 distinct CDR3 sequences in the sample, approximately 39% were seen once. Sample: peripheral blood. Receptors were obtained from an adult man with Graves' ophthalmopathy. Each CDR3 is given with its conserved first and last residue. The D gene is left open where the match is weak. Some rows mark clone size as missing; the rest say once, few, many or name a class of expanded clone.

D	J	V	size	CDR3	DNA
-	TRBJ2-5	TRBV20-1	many	CSARAPVSETQYF	TGCAGTGCTAGAGCCCCAGTCTCGGAGACCCAGTACTTC
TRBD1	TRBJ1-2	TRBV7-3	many	CASSYTGGGGYTF	TGTGCCAGCAGCTATACAGGGGGTGGTGGCTACACCTTC
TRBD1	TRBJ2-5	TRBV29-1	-	CSVGEGQGYF	TGCAGCGTTGGAGAGGGACAGGGGTACTTC
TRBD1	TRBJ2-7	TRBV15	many	CATSPFPQGQGGEQYF	TGTGCCACCAGCCCCTTCCCCCAAGGACAGGGGGGCGAGCAGTACTTC
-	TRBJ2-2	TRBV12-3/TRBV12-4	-	CASSSPWTGELFF	TGTGCCAGCAGTTCCCCCTGGACCGGGGAGCTGTTTTTT
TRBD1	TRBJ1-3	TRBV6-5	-	CASSYGQGTATIYF	TGTGCCAGCAGTTACGGACAGGGGACGGCCACCATATATTTT
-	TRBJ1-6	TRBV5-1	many	CASSFSTRFSYNSPLHF	TGCGCCAGCAGCTTCTCTACGCGATTCTCCTATAATTCACCCCTCCACTTT
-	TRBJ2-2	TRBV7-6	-	CASSPGGGGGSGELFF	TGTGCCAGCAGCCCGGGCGGGGGCGGGGGTTCCGGGGAGCTGTTTTTT
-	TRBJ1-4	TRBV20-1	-	CSAGGPVDVTEKLFF	TGCAGTGCTGGAGGCCCGGTTGACGTAACTGAAAAACTGTTTTTT
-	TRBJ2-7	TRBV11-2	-	CASSLMDSSYEQYF	TGTGCCAGCAGCTTAATGGACAGCTCCTACGAGCAGTACTTC
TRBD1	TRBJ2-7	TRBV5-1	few	CASSPGQGTPYEQYF	TGCGCCAGCAGCCCTGGACAGGGCACACCCTACGAGCAGTACTTC
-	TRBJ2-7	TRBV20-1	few	CSARDLLAVSYEQYF	TGCAGTGCTAGAGATCTTCTGGCAGTCTCCTACGAGCAGTACTTC